The present T cell receptor (beta chain) was sequenced within a study of radiotherapy plus CTLA-4 blockade in lung cancer. The assay was immunoSEQ multiplex PCR, and TCRdb's table has in-frame clones only and misses some. The sample lists some 90,000 clones, 83% occurring once. Study-wide results and caveats: Expansion of tumor-derived TCR clones was observed in blood after radiotherapy plus ipilimumab.

The CDR3 is made up of 14 amino acids. Germline V gene data show CDR1 as MNHNS and CDR2 as SASEGT. V lost 4 bases, J lost 2 bases, and 4 bases stayed unmatched. On this clone: The antigen is not known.

Patients had chemo-refractory metastatic non-small-cell lung cancer and received focal radiation plus CTLA-4 blockade that used ipilimumab. The chain joins TRBV6-1 to TRBJ2-7; TRBD1 agrees at 8 bases. The sequences come from peripheral blood, collected from a patient treated with radiotherapy plus ipilimumab. This TCR came from a human donor with non-small cell lung cancer who had stable disease on radiotherapy plus ipilimumab. The CDR3 nucleotides are TGTGCCAGCAGTGCCGGGACAGGAACCTACGAGCAGTACTTC. Its protein is CASSAGTGTYEQYF.